One and the same sample provided the 6 T cell receptor beta chains below, sequenced in a study of identical twins. TCRdb ran MiXCR on the 5' RACE reads and lists one entry per CDR3 protein. This repertoire shows about 530,000 distinct CDR3 sequences, around 24% found once; its top ten account for 0.48%. A further study also used this sample, focusing on yellow fever vaccine responses in identical twins.

Sequencing was carried out using CD4+ T cells sorted from blood. Receptor source: a woman under 30 in good health.

The rearrangement uses TRBV11-2 and TRBJ2-7; 8 bases align to TRBD2. The germline gives CDR1 SGHAT, CDR2 FQNNGV. The CDR3 consists of 15 residues. Unmatched junction bases numbered 5, after V lost 1 base and J lost 3 bases. The CDR3 sequence is CASSLASGRLYEQYF. The DNA of the CDR3 is TGTGCCAGCAGCTTAGCAAGCGGGAGACTCTACGAGCAGTACTTC.

The DNA of the CDR3 is TGTGCCACCAGTAAAGGGACAGGGGGGACCGGGGAGCTGTTTTTT. Amino acid sequence: CATSKGTGGTGELFF. V gene TRBV24-1 combines with J gene TRBJ2-2, with 11 bases fitting TRBD1. The CDR3 is 15 residues long. V lost 6 bases, J lost 5 bases, and 4 bases stayed unmatched. CDR1 is KGHDR, CDR2 SFDVKD, per germline.

The rearrangement joins TRBV9 to TRBJ2-1, with D possibly TRBD1 on 5 matching bases. Trimming took 3 bases from V and 1 from J, leaving 8 bases between them. The CDR3 has 14 amino acids. Germline values: CDR1 SGDLS, CDR2 YYNGEE. Here the CDR3 DNA reads TGTGCCAGCAGCGACAGGAGTTCCTACAATGAGCAGTTCTTC. This sequence encodes CASSDRSSYNEQFF.

This rearrangement joins TRBV2 to TRBJ2-5; D possibly uses TRBD1 or TRBD2 (5 bases each). With 0 bases removed from V and 5 bases from J, the gap between germline ends came to 13 bases. The CDR3 loop spans 15 amino acids. CDR1 is SNHLY and CDR2 is FYNNEI in the germline V gene. This CDR3 reads CASSEAWPREETQYF. CDR3 in DNA: TGTGCCAGCAGTGAAGCATGGCCCAGGGAGGAGACCCAGTACTTC.

The chain employs TRBV3-1 and TRBJ2-5; D gene unclear. V dropped 5 bases and J dropped 4 bases, with 11 bases sitting between them. CDR1 and CDR2 from the germline V gene are LGHDT and YNNKEL (reference sequence). The CDR3 is made up of 13 amino acids. This chain's CDR3 is CASSFPVGETQYF. Written as DNA, the CDR3 is TGTGCCAGCAGCTTCCCGGTTGGAGAGACCCAGTACTTC.

This clonotype appeared a few times. The genes are TRBV7-4 and TRBJ2-1, with D perhaps being TRBD1 or TRBD2 (5 bases each). The V end was cut by 7 bases, the J end by 4 bases, with 14 bases between. Germline V gene data show CDR1 as SGHVT and CDR2 as SQSDAQ. CDR3 length: 14 amino acids. CDR3 coding DNA: TGTGCCAGCACAACTGGGGGTTTTTACAATGAGCAGTTCTTC. This sequence encodes CASTTGGFYNEQFF.